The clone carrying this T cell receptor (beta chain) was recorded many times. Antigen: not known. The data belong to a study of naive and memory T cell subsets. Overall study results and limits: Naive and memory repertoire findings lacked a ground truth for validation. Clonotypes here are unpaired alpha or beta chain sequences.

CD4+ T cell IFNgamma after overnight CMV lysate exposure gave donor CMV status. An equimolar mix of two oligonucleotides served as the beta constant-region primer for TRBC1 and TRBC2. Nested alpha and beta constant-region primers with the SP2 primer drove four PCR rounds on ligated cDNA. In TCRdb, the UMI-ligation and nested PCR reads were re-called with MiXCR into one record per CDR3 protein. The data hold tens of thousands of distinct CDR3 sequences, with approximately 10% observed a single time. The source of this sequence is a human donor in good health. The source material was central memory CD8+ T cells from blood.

The DNA for the CDR3 is TGCAGCGTTGAAGATCCTAGTATGGCAGGGGGCAGGGGATTCTTGGGCAATCAGCCCCAGCATTTT. Amino acid sequence: CSVEDPSMAGGRGFLGNQPQHF. This chain links TRBV29-1 with TRBJ1-5, with 8 bases identical to TRBD1. Germline V CDR1 and CDR2: SQVTM, ANQGSEA. There are 22 residues in the CDR3. J gave up 2 bases and V 0 bases, and 24 bases lay outside the gene matches.